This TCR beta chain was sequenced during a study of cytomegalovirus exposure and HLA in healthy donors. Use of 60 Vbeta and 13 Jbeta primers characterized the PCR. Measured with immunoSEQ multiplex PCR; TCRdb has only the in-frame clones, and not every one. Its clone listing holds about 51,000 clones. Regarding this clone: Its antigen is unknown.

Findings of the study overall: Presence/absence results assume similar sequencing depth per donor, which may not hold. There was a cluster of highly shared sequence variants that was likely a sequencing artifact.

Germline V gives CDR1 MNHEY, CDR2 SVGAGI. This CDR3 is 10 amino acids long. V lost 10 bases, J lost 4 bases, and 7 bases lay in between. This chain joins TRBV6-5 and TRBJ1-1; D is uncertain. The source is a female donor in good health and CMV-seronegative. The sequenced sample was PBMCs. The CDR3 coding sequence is TGTGCCATCGGACTCACTGAAGCTTTCTTT. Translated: CAIGLTEAFF.